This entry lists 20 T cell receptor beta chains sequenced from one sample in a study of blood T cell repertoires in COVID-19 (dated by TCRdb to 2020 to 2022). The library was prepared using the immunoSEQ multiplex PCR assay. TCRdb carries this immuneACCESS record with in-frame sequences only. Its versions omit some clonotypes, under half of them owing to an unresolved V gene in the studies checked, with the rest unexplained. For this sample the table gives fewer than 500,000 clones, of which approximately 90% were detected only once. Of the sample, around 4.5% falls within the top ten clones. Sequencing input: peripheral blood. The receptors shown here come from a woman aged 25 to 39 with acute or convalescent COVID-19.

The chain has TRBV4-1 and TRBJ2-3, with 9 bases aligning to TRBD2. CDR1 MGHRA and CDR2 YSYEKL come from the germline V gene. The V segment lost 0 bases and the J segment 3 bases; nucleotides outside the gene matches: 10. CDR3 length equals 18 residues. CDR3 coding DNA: TGCGCCAGCAGCCAAGAGCCGGCAGCGGGGGGTTTGACAGATACGCAGTATTTT. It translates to CASSQEPAAGGLTDTQYF.

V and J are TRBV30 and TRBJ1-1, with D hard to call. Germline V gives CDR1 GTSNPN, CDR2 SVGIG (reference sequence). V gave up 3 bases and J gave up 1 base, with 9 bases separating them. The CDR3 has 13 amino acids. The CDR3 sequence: CAWRGSTNTEAFF. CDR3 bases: TGTGCCTGGAGGGGCAGCACGAACACTGAAGCTTTCTTT. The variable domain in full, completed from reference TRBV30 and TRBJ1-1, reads SQTIHQWPATLVQPVGSPLSLECTVEGTSNPNLYWYRQAAGRGLQLLFYSVGIGQISSEVPQNLSASRPQDRQFILSSKKLLLSDSGFYLCAWRGSTNTEAFFGQGTRLTVV.

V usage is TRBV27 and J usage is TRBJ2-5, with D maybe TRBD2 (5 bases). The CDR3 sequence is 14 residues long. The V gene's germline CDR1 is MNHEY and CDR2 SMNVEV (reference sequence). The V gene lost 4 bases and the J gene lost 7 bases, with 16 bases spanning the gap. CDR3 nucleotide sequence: TGTGCCAGCAGTTCCCACATGGACTGGGGGACCCAGTACTTC. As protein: CASSSHMDWGTQYF.

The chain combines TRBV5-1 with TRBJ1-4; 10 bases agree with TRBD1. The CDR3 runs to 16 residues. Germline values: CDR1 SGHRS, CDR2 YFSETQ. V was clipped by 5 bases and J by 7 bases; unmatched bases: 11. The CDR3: CASRSGQGSVGEKLFF. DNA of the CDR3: TGCGCCAGCAGGTCGGGACAGGGGAGTGTTGGTGAAAAACTGTTTTTT.

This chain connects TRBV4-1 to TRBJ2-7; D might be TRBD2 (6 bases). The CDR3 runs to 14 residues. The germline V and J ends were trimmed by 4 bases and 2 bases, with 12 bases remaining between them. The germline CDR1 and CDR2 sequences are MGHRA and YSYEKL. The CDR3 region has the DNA TGCGCCAGCAGCCCTGGACTAAGAACCTACGAGCAGTACTTC. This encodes CASSPGLRTYEQYF.

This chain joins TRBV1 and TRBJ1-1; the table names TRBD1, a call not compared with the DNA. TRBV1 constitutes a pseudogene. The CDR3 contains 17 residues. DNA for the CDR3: TGCACCAGCAGCCAAGATTTGCAGGGGATGGTGAACACTGAAGCTTTCTTT. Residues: CTSSQDLQGMVNTEAFF.

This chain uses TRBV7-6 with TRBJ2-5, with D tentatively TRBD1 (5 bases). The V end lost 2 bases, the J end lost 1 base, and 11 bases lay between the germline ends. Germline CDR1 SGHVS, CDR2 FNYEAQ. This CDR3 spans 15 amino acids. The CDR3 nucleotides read TGTGCCAGCAGCTTATTCGTAGGGGCCCAAGAGACCCAGTACTTC. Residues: CASSLFVGAQETQYF.

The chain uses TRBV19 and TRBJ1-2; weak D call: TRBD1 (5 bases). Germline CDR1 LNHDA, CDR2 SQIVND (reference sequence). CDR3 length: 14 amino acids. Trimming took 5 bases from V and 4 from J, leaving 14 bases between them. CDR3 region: CASSPGRVIYGYTF. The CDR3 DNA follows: TGTGCCAGTAGTCCAGGCAGGGTGATCTATGGCTACACCTTC.

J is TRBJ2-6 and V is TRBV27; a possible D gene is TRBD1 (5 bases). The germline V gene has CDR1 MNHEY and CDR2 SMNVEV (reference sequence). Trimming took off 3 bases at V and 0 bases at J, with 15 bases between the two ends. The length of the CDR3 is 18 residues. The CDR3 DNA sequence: TGTGCCAGCAGTTTTGGGATTAGACAGAGCTCTGGGGCCAACGTCCTGACTTTC. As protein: CASSFGIRQSSGANVLTF.

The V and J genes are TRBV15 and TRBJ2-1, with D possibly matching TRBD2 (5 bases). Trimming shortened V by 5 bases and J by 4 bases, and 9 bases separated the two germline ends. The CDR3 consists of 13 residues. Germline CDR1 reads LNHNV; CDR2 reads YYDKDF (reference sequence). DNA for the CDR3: TGTGCCACCAGCCGCGACTATTACAATGAGCAGTTCTTC. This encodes CATSRDYYNEQFF.

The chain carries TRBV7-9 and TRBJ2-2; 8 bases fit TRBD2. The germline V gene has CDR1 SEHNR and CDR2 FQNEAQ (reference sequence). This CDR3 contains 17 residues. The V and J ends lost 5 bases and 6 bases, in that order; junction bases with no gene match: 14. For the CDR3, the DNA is TGTGCCAGCAGCCAAGTCCCGGGACTAGTTTTGGCCGGGGAGCTGTTTTTT. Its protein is CASSQVPGLVLAGELFF.

CDR3 sequence (DNA): TGTGCCAGTAGTCTTATCAGGGGGCTTGGCACTGAAGCTTTCTTT. It encodes CASSLIRGLGTEAFF. This chain connects TRBV19 to TRBJ1-1; 8 bases match TRBD1. V shed 5 bases, J shed 4 bases, and the junction held 9 bases outside the gene matches. Per the germline V gene, CDR1 is LNHDA and CDR2 is SQIVND (reference sequence). The CDR3 runs 15 residues.

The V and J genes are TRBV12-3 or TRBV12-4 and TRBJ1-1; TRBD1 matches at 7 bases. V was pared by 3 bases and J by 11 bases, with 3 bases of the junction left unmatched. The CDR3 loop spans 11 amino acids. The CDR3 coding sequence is TGTGCCAGCAGTTTGAGGGGGCAGGCTTTCTTT. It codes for CASSLRGQAFF.

The CDR3 coding sequence is TGTGCCACCAGTGGGGGACTATTGACGGGCACAGATACGCAGTATTTT. Translating gives CATSGGLLTGTDTQYF. This chain joins TRBV24-1 and TRBJ2-3; 7 nucleotides agree with TRBD2. This CDR3 has 16 amino acids. With V trimmed by 5 bases and J by 1 base, 8 bases remained unmatched. Germline V CDR1 and CDR2: KGHDR, SFDVKD.

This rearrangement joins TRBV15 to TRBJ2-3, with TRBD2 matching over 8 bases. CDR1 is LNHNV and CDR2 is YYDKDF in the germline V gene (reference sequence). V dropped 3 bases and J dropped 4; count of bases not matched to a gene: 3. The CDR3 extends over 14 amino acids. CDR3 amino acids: CATSRNSGADTQYF. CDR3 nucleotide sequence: TGTGCCACCAGCAGGAATAGCGGGGCAGATACGCAGTATTTT.

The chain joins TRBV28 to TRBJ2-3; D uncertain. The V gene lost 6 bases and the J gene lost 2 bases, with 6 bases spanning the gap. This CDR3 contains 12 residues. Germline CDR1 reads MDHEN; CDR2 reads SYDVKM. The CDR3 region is CASSVATDTQYF. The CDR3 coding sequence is TGTGCCAGCAGCGTGGCCACAGATACGCAGTATTTT.

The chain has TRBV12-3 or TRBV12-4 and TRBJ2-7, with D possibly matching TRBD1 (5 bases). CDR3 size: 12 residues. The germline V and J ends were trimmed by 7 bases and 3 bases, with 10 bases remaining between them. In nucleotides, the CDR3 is TGTGCCAGCAAAAAGACAGTCTACGAGCAGTACTTC. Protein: CASKKTVYEQYF.

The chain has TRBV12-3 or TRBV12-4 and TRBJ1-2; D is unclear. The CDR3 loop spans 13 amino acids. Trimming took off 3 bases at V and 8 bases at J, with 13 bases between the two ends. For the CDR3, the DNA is TGTGCCAGCAGTTTCCGGACTTCTGACGGCTACACCTTC. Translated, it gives CASSFRTSDGYTF.

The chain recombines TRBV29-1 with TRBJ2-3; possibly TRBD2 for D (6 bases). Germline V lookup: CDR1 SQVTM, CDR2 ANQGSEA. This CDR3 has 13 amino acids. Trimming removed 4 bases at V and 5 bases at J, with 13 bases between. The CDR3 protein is CSVAGGRVDTQYF. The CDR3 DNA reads TGCAGCGTTGCCGGGGGAAGGGTAGATACGCAGTATTTT.

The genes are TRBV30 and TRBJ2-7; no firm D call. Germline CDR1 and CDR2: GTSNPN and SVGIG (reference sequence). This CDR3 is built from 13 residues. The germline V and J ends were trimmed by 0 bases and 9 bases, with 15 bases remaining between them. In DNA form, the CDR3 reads TGTGCCTGGAGTGTGAGCCGCCCCCCTAGGCAGTACTTC. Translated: CAWSVSRPPRQYF.